This TCR beta chain emerged from a study of CD8+ T cells in alopecia areata. Turning to the study itself: Oral tofacitinib (5 to 10 mg twice daily) was administered to treated patients.

Stated treatment: oral pan-JAK inhibitor, 5-10 mg twice daily. Those with alopecia areata gave lesional scalp punch biopsies and peripheral blood. About this clone itself: Its target is unknown.

Study-wide results and limits: Persistence in scalp and blood during tofacitinib was observed for many expanded lesional clones. Higher clonality and more expanded CD8+ clones appeared in lesional than normal scalp.

Once RNA had been extracted, it was reverse transcribed into cDNA to act as the sequencing template. Generated by immunoSEQ multiplex PCR, the TCRdb table keeps only in-frame clones and is missing some. This table holds about 140,000 clones, 86% found once. This clonotype originated in a human donor with alopecia areata. Sequenced material: CD8+ T cells sorted from blood, taken at week 4, from a patient treated with tofacitinib.

This CDR3 is CASSGTGSHTGELFF. CDR3 DNA sequence: TGTGCCAGCAGCGGGACAGGGTCTCACACCGGGGAGCTGTTTTTT. V is TRBV9 and J is TRBJ2-2; 8 bases agree with TRBD1. Per germline, CDR1 SGDLS and CDR2 YYNGEE. There are 15 residues in the CDR3. Trimming cost V 3 bases and J 3 bases; bases outside gene matches: 4.